Presented here are 15 T cell receptor beta chains from one specimen sequenced in a study of blood T cell repertoires in COVID-19. Clones were sequenced by immunoSEQ multiplex PCR, and TCRdb holds only the in-frame ones, with some missing. The table lists 60,000 to 65,000 clones, more than 65% of them singletons, with less than 6.5% in the top ten. Sample: peripheral blood. Every receptor here comes from a woman in her sixties or seventies with acute or convalescent COVID-19.

The chain has TRBV18 and TRBJ2-1; D is unclear. The CDR3 is 14 amino acids. CDR1 is KGHSH, CDR2 LQKENI, per germline. V was clipped by 6 bases and J by 7 bases, with 16 bases between them. The CDR3 loop is CASSLPPQVNEQFF. The CDR3 DNA reads as TGTGCCAGCTCCTTACCCCCCCAGGTTAATGAGCAGTTCTTC.

The genes are TRBV29-1 and TRBJ2-5; D is undetermined. Germline CDR1 and CDR2: SQVTM and ANQGSEA. The V end lost 3 bases, the J end lost 2 bases, and 13 bases lay between the germline ends. This CDR3 spans 14 amino acids. For the CDR3, the DNA is TGCAGCGTTGATTCGCGGATGGATCAAGAGACCCAGTACTTC. It translates to CSVDSRMDQETQYF.

The chain has TRBV27 and TRBJ1-6; TRBD1 matches at 7 bases. V was clipped by 6 bases and J by 10 bases; unmatched bases: 9. The CDR3 has 14 residues. Germline V gives CDR1 MNHEY, CDR2 SMNVEV (reference sequence). The CDR3, as DNA: TGTGCCAGCAGCAACAGGGGCGGGGGGTCACCCCTCCACTTT. Amino acid sequence: CASSNRGGGSPLHF.

V is TRBV19 and J is TRBJ2-7; 8 bases align to TRBD2. J gave up 4 bases and V 7 bases, and 15 bases lay outside the gene matches. The V gene's germline CDR1 is LNHDA and CDR2 SQIVND (reference sequence). The CDR3 extends over 16 amino acids. The CDR3 spells CASTPGGGRTRYEQYF. CDR3 bases: TGTGCCAGTACCCCCGGGGGGGGCAGGACCCGGTACGAGCAGTACTTC. The full variable domain, its missing parts supplied by reference TRBV19 and TRBJ2-7, is DGGITQSPKYLFRKEGQNVTLSCEQNLNHDAMYWYRQDPGQGLRLIYYSQIVNDFQKGDIAEGYSVSREKKESFPLTVTSAQKNPTAFYLCASTPGGGRTRYEQYFGPGTRLTVT.

The gene calls are TRBV19 and TRBJ1-5; 7 positions match TRBD1. Germline CDR1 reads LNHDA; CDR2 reads SQIVND (reference sequence). V dropped 9 bases and J dropped 0; count of bases not matched to a gene: 20. This CDR3 spans 19 amino acids. This CDR3 reads CARTYPRGAPCYSNQPQHF. For the CDR3, the DNA is TGTGCCAGGACCTACCCCAGGGGGGCCCCTTGCTATAGCAATCAGCCCCAGCATTTT.

This sequence joins TRBV30 and TRBJ1-5; the D is unclear. Trimming pared 3 bases from V and 7 bases from J, leaving 16 bases between. This CDR3 comprises 14 residues. The germline V gene encodes CDR1 GTSNPN and CDR2 SVGIG (reference sequence). CDR3 sequence: CAWSPTSAGQPQHF. CDR3 DNA: TGTGCCTGGAGCCCAACATCAGCCGGGCAGCCCCAGCATTTT.

A single count supports this clone. The V and J genes are TRBV2 and TRBJ2-1, with 10 bases aligning to TRBD1. Per the germline V gene, CDR1 is SNHLY and CDR2 is FYNNEI. This CDR3 contains 15 residues. V shed 4 bases and J 2 bases; nucleotides not matched to a gene: 2. In DNA, the CDR3 is TGTGCCAGCAGTGTGGACAGGGGGGCCTACAATGAGCAGTTCTTC. Translated, it gives CASSVDRGAYNEQFF.

J is TRBJ2-1 and V is TRBV2, with 9 positions matching TRBD2. The trim removed 7 bases at V and 14 bases at J, leaving 12 bases unmatched. The CDR3 contains 13 residues. CDR1 is SNHLY, CDR2 FYNNEI, per germline. CDR3 protein: CASMVELAGTKFF. The CDR3 DNA follows: TGTGCCAGCATGGTGGAGCTAGCGGGGACAAAGTTCTTC.

The chain has TRBV18 and TRBJ1-2; 9 bases are shared with TRBD1. Germline values: CDR1 KGHSH, CDR2 LQKENI. Losses at the gene ends were 6 bases for V and 7 bases for J; bases not matched to a gene: 12. This CDR3 has 15 residues. The CDR3 reads CASSGPGQGFAGYTF. CDR3 nucleotide sequence: TGTGCCAGCTCGGGACCGGGACAGGGTTTCGCTGGCTACACCTTC.

This chain uses TRBV4-2 with TRBJ2-5; D gene unclear. Trimming removed 0 bases from V and 5 bases from J, with 7 bases in between. CDR1 is LGHNA, CDR2 YNFKEQ, per germline. CDR3 length: 13 amino acids. The CDR3 coding sequence is TGTGCCAGCAGCCAAGATCTACAGGAGACCCAGTACTTC. It yields the protein CASSQDLQETQYF.

This chain connects TRBV2 to TRBJ1-1, with 7 bases that match TRBD1. This CDR3 is built from 14 residues. Germline CDR1 and CDR2: SNHLY and FYNNEI. V lost 3 bases to trimming and J lost 1 base; unmatched junction nucleotides: 2. The CDR3 reads CASSDRGWNTEAFF. DNA for the CDR3: TGTGCCAGCAGTGACAGGGGGTGGAACACTGAAGCTTTCTTT.

This clone has at least ten counts. The chain carries TRBV7-6 and TRBJ1-3; 7 positions agree with TRBD1. J gave up 0 bases and V 5 bases, and 7 bases lay outside the gene matches. Germline assignment: CDR1 SGHVS and CDR2 FNYEAQ. The CDR3 has 16 amino acids. The CDR3 DNA sequence: TGTGCCAGCAGCAAATACCGGGACAGCTCTGGAAACACCATATATTTT. Its protein product is CASSKYRDSSGNTIYF.

The rearrangement links TRBV19 to TRBJ1-3; possible D gene TRBD1, 6 bases. The V gene's germline CDR1 is LNHDA and CDR2 SQIVND (reference sequence). The ends were cut back, 7 bases at V and 0 bases at J, with 22 bases in the middle. This CDR3 contains 18 residues. The DNA of the CDR3 is TGTGCCAGTAAGGGGTGGGACCCAGGGGCCTTCTCTGGAAACACCATATATTTT. Translation gives CASKGWDPGAFSGNTIYF.

The J gene is TRBJ2-2, the V gene TRBV25-1; TRBD1 is a possible D gene (6 bases). This CDR3 comprises 16 residues. V shed 5 bases and J shed 2 bases, with 15 bases lying between them. The germline gives CDR1 MGHDK, CDR2 SYGVNS. CDR3 sequence reads: CASSSAAGDNTGELFF. In DNA, the CDR3 is TGTGCCAGCAGTTCGGCGGCAGGGGACAACACCGGGGAGCTGTTTTTT.

The chain is built from TRBV12-2 and TRBJ2-3; TRBD1, the table's D call, was not compared with the DNA. TRBV12-2 is noted as a pseudogene. The CDR3 is 11 amino acids. Here the CDR3 reads CATTRPDTQYF. In DNA, the CDR3 is TGTGCAACCACACGTCCAGATACGCAGTATTTT.